These 2 T cell receptor beta chains were sequenced from one sample in a study of metastatic and nonmetastatic thyroid tumors. TCRdb called clones again from the PCR reads with MiXCR. This sample carries about 45,000 clones, less than 5% of them seen once, and the ten largest clones take 8.5% to 10%. There were no patients who had received any treatment before thyroid surgery. The sequenced sample was blood. These receptors were collected from a female donor with papillary thyroid cancer or a benign thyroid nodule (not recorded which). Some clones in this sample may be carry-over from other donors' samples.

This clone was observed a handful of times. Just one base apart from a much larger clone, this may be a read error. This chain uses TRBV4-3 with TRBJ2-2, with D maybe TRBD2 (6 bases). The germline V and J ends were trimmed by 2 bases and 1 base, with 8 bases remaining between them. CDR1 and CDR2 from the germline V gene are LGHNA and YSLEER. The CDR3 has 15 residues. As DNA, the CDR3 is TGCGCCAGCAGCCAAACGGGAGAGAACACCGGGGAGCTGTTTTTT. It is translated as CASSQTGENTGELFF.

This clone was recorded many times. The chain carries TRBV5-1 and TRBJ2-5, with D uncertain. With 0 bases removed from V and 2 bases from J, the gap between germline ends came to 5 bases. Germline V lookup: CDR1 SGHRS, CDR2 YFSETQ. There are 13 residues in the CDR3. CDR3 nucleotide sequence: TGCGCCAGCAGCTTGGAGGGACAAGAGACCCAGTACTTC. Translation: CASSLEGQETQYF.